These 19 T cell receptor beta chains originate from one sample sequenced in a study of cytomegalovirus exposure and HLA in healthy donors. PCR primers comprised 60 Vbeta and 13 Jbeta primers. The method was immunoSEQ multiplex PCR; TCRdb's version includes in-frame clones alone and lacks a portion of them. The sample contains about 160,000 clones, 60% to 85% of which appear only once. The sequencing input was PBMCs. The origin of the receptors is a woman in her 40s in good health and CMV-seronegative.

This clone was observed a few times. The chain carries TRBV7-2 and TRBJ1-1; D remains unclear. Trimming shortened V by 1 base and J by 7 bases, and 7 bases separated the two germline ends. Germline-derived CDR1 and CDR2 are SGHTA and FQGNSA. The CDR3 runs 12 residues. CDR3 loop: CASSLGGIEAFF. The CDR3 DNA follows: TGTGCCAGCAGCTTAGGAGGGATTGAAGCTTTCTTT.

The chain recombines TRBV19 with TRBJ2-2; tentatively, D is TRBD1 (5 bases). The CDR3 length is 15 residues. The V gene's germline CDR1 is LNHDA and CDR2 SQIVND (reference sequence). The V end was cut by 3 bases, the J end by 0 bases, with 8 bases between. CDR3 in amino acids: CASSIDRANTGELFF. In DNA form, the CDR3 reads TGTGCCAGTAGTATTGACAGAGCGAACACCGGGGAGCTGTTTTTT.

The V and J genes are TRBV5-1 and TRBJ1-6; D may be TRBD1 (6 bases). V lost 0 bases to trimming and J lost 2 bases, with 9 bases between them. Germline values: CDR1 SGHRS, CDR2 YFSETQ. The CDR3 sequence is 16 residues long. CDR3 protein: CASSLGTVPYNSPLHF. CDR3 sequence (DNA): TGCGCCAGCAGCTTGGGGACAGTTCCCTATAATTCACCCCTCCACTTT.

The rearrangement uses TRBV6-5 and TRBJ1-2; 7 positions match TRBD1. CDR1 is MNHEY, CDR2 SVGAGI, per germline. Trimming took 6 bases from V and 2 from J; bases not matched to a gene: 0. This CDR3 has 12 residues. In nucleotides, the CDR3 is TGTGCCAGCAGACAGGGGAACTATGGCTACACCTTC. Amino acid sequence: CASRQGNYGYTF.

The chain employs TRBV5-1 and TRBJ2-5; 13 bases are a match to TRBD2. Germline V gene sequence: CDR1 SGHRS, CDR2 YFSETQ. J lost 2 bases, V lost 3 bases, and 7 bases had no gene match. The CDR3 covers 17 residues. The CDR3 DNA reads as TGCGCCAGCAGCTCCAACGGACTAGCGGGGGTTCAAGAGACCCAGTACTTC. This gives the protein CASSSNGLAGVQETQYF.

The V call is TRBV28, the J call TRBJ1-3; TRBD1 matches 8 bases. Trimming removed 5 bases from V and 0 bases from J; junction bases left unmatched: 0. Per germline, CDR1 MDHEN and CDR2 SYDVKM. The length of the CDR3 is 14 residues. CDR3 loop: CASSTGGSGNTIYF. As DNA, the CDR3 is TGTGCCAGCAGTACAGGGGGCTCTGGAAACACCATATATTTT.

The chain employs TRBV4-1 and TRBJ2-2; 11 positions agree with TRBD2. The CDR3 is made up of 19 amino acids. V shed 4 bases, J shed 6 bases, and the junction held 16 bases outside the gene matches. CDR1 and CDR2 (germline): MGHRA, YSYEKL. This chain's CDR3 is CASSPLAGGPVSRPGELFF. CDR3 in DNA: TGCGCCAGCAGCCCTTTAGCGGGGGGGCCCGTTTCAAGGCCCGGGGAGCTGTTTTTT.

V gene TRBV19 combines with J gene TRBJ1-3; TRBD1 might be the D (6 bases). This CDR3 region has 14 residues. V dropped 4 bases and J dropped 2 bases, with 9 bases sitting between them. Per germline, CDR1 LNHDA and CDR2 SQIVND (reference sequence). In DNA, the CDR3 is TGTGCCAGTAGTAAGACAGGTGCTGGAAACACCATATATTTT. It yields the protein CASSKTGAGNTIYF.

This sequence joins TRBV7-8 and TRBJ2-2, with TRBD2 matching over 11 bases. From germline, CDR1 is SGHVS and CDR2 FQNEAQ. The V gene end was trimmed by 6 bases and the J gene end by 2 bases; junction bases not matched to a gene: 5. This CDR3 is 16 amino acids long. The CDR3 nucleotides read TGTGCCAGCAGACGTAGCGGGGGGGCCAACACCGGGGAGCTGTTTTTT. Its protein is CASRRSGGANTGELFF.

The rearrangement uses TRBV5-1 and TRBJ2-3; the match to TRBD1 covers 9 bases. Germline values: CDR1 SGHRS, CDR2 YFSETQ. CDR3 length equals 15 residues. V lost 4 bases to trimming and J lost 4 bases; unmatched junction nucleotides: 7. The CDR3 protein is CASSPLGQGSDTQYF. The CDR3 nucleotides read TGCGCCAGCAGCCCGCTAGGACAGGGGTCAGATACGCAGTATTTT.

CDR3 sequence: CASSQDRYARGAETQYF. The CDR3 nucleotides are TGCGCCAGCAGCCAAGATAGGTACGCAAGGGGTGCGGAGACCCAGTACTTC. This rearrangement joins TRBV4-1 to TRBJ2-5; D possibly corresponds to TRBD1 (5 bases). Trimming cost V 0 bases and J 5 bases, with 19 bases left between them. In germline, CDR1 is MGHRA, CDR2 YSYEKL. This CDR3 spans 17 amino acids.

The chain employs TRBV19 and TRBJ1-6; the D gene is possibly TRBD1 (5 bases). This CDR3 has 13 residues. Germline V gene sequence: CDR1 LNHDA, CDR2 SQIVND (reference sequence). The V end lost 5 bases, the J end lost 7 bases, and 9 bases lay between the germline ends. The CDR3 protein is CASSGQGNSPLHF. The CDR3 DNA reads TGTGCCAGTAGTGGGCAGGGAAATTCACCCCTCCACTTT.

The J gene is TRBJ2-5, the V gene TRBV28, with a weak D call TRBD1 (6 bases). V was pared by 5 bases and J by 2 bases, with 15 bases between. Germline V gives CDR1 MDHEN, CDR2 SYDVKM. The CDR3 is 15 residues long. The CDR3 nucleotides are TGTGCCAGCAGTCTGCCCCCCGGACAGCAAGAGACCCAGTACTTC. Translating it yields CASSLPPGQQETQYF.

This chain links TRBV19 with TRBJ2-7; 12 bases line up with TRBD1. Germline V CDR1 and CDR2: LNHDA, SQIVND (reference sequence). The CDR3 has 16 residues. The J segment lost 7 bases and the V segment lost 6 bases, leaving 13 bases of the junction unmatched. CDR3 in amino acids: CASRNTMGQGAREQYF. As DNA, the CDR3 is TGTGCCAGTAGGAATACCATGGGACAGGGGGCGAGGGAGCAGTACTTC.

The J gene is TRBJ2-3, the V gene TRBV4-1, with D unresolved. The length of the CDR3 is 19 residues. The V end lost 0 bases, the J end lost 0 bases, and 19 bases lay between the germline ends. CDR1 is MGHRA, CDR2 YSYEKL, per germline. The CDR3 DNA is TGCGCCAGCAGCCAAGATGTGGCAGAGCTGCAGACTAGCACAGATACGCAGTATTTT. Translation gives CASSQDVAELQTSTDTQYF.

J is TRBJ1-5 and V is TRBV28, with TRBD1 matching over 8 bases. The CDR3 loop spans 16 amino acids. The V and J ends lost 4 bases and 6 bases, in that order; junction bases with no gene match: 11. Per germline, CDR1 MDHEN and CDR2 SYDVKM. The CDR3 DNA reads as TGTGCCAGCAGTTCCCTTTTTGGACAGGGACGTCAGCCCCAGCATTTT. It specifies CASSSLFGQGRQPQHF.

This clone was detected only once. The V call is TRBV15, the J call TRBJ2-7, with 11 bases identical to TRBD1. V shed 2 bases, J shed 4 bases, and the junction held 10 bases outside the gene matches. CDR3 length: 17 amino acids. CDR1 and CDR2 (germline): LNHNV, YYDKDF (reference sequence). The CDR3 spells CATSRSRWTGGDYEQYF. The CDR3 nucleotides read TGTGCCACCAGCAGATCCCGCTGGACAGGGGGCGATTACGAGCAGTACTTC.

This clone was recorded a few times. This chain uses TRBV28 with TRBJ2-1; D may be TRBD2 (5 bases). CDR1 and CDR2 (germline): MDHEN, SYDVKM. Trimming cost V 2 bases and J 0 bases, with 17 bases left between them. This CDR3 is 18 amino acids long. CDR3 in DNA: TGTGCCAGCAGTTTAAGGGTAATGGGGAGAAGCTCCTACAATGAGCAGTTCTTC. This codes for CASSLRVMGRSSYNEQFF.

This chain uses TRBV5-1 with TRBJ2-5; no firm D call. This CDR3 comprises 14 residues. Germline CDR1 is SGHRS and CDR2 is YFSETQ. Trimming removed 0 bases at V and 3 bases at J, with 9 bases between. The CDR3 loop reads CASSLANPEETQYF. Written as DNA, the CDR3 is TGCGCCAGCAGCTTGGCGAACCCAGAAGAGACCCAGTACTTC.